A single sample gave rise to the 30 T cell receptor beta chains below, sequenced in a study of monozygotic twins with inflammatory bowel disease. Using the 5' RACE reads, TCRdb records one entry per CDR3 protein without DNA. In all, the sample yields about 440,000 distinct CDR3 sequences. Sequencing input: blood. These receptors were taken from a human donor with ulcerative colitis or Crohn's disease, or a healthy co-twin of an affected twin (not recorded which).

This chain connects TRBV20-1 to TRBJ1-5. CDR3 length: 14 amino acids. CDR1 DFQATT and CDR2 SNEGSKA come from the germline V gene (reference sequence). The CDR3 sequence: CSAFLPGGNQPQHF.

The V call is TRBV29-1, the J call TRBJ2-5; TCRdb indicates TRBD1, and absent DNA this call remains unverified. This CDR3 is 14 amino acids long. The germline gives CDR1 SQVTM, CDR2 ANQGSEA. This chain's CDR3 is CSVDRADGGETQYF.

V usage is TRBV19 and J usage is TRBJ1-1. The CDR3 has 12 amino acids. Germline V lookup: CDR1 LNHDA, CDR2 SQIVND (reference sequence). CDR3 sequence reads: CASSVGGAEAFF.

The chain links TRBV30 to TRBJ2-1; the TRBD1 assignment by TCRdb is unverifiable without DNA. CDR3 length: 12 amino acids. The germline gives CDR1 GTSNPN, CDR2 SVGIG (reference sequence). The CDR3 region is CAWSPGQVEQFF.

This chain uses TRBV7-2 with TRBJ2-5; TCRdb's assignment of TRBD2 cannot be checked, as there is no DNA. The germline V gene encodes CDR1 SGHTA and CDR2 FQGNSA. The CDR3 loop spans 16 amino acids. CDR3 sequence reads: CASSVTSGSVQETQYF.

The rearrangement uses TRBV5-1 and TRBJ2-7; the TCRdb D gene call, TRBD1, has no DNA to confirm it. This CDR3 comprises 14 residues. Per germline, CDR1 SGHRS and CDR2 YFSETQ. The CDR3 region is CASSAWTGGYEQYF.

This chain uses TRBV27 with TRBJ2-7; TCRdb calls TRBD2, which cannot be checked without DNA. Germline V lookup: CDR1 MNHEY, CDR2 SMNVEV (reference sequence). The CDR3 runs 13 residues. The CDR3 reads CASSAGLPYEQYF.

The chain links TRBV7-9 to TRBJ2-4. CDR3 length: 12 amino acids. The germline V gene has CDR1 SEHNR and CDR2 FQNEAQ (reference sequence). CDR3 protein: CASSFPKNIQYF.

The rearrangement uses TRBV27 and TRBJ2-2; the TCRdb call, TRBD2, lacks DNA for checking. The CDR3 runs 19 residues. Germline lookup yields CDR1 MNHEY and CDR2 SMNVEV (reference sequence). The CDR3 here is CASSLRWAGVPANTGELFF.

The J gene is TRBJ2-7, the V gene TRBV11-1; as DNA is missing, the TRBD2 call by TCRdb cannot be tested. This CDR3 spans 18 amino acids. Germline V lookup: CDR1 SGHAT, CDR2 FQDESV (reference sequence). The CDR3 is CASSYPPSRAGRPYEQYF. Full variable domain (missing parts from reference TRBV11-1 and TRBJ2-7): EAEVAQSPRYKITEKSQAVAFWCDPISGHATLYWYRQILGQGPELLVQFQDESVVDDSQLPKDRFSAERLKGVDSTLKIQPAELGDSAMYLCASSYPPSRAGRPYEQYFGPGTRLTVT.

This chain uses TRBV25-1 with TRBJ2-1; TCRdb gives TRBD1 as the D gene, but with no DNA this cannot be confirmed. This CDR3 is built from 15 residues. Germline V gives CDR1 MGHDK, CDR2 SYGVNS. The CDR3 loop is CASSEGGRALQEQFF.

The chain joins TRBV27 to TRBJ2-7; no DNA is available, so the TRBD1 call from TCRdb remains unchecked. This CDR3 has 15 residues. Looked up from germline, CDR1 is MNHEY and CDR2 is SMNVEV (reference sequence). CDR3 in amino acids: CASRGLTGPSYEQYF.

This chain uses TRBV6-5 with TRBJ2-5; TCRdb's D gene call, TRBD1, goes unchecked for lack of DNA. The germline V gene has CDR1 MNHEY and CDR2 SVGAGI. This CDR3 comprises 14 residues. The CDR3 here is CASSFADRQETQYF.

The CDR3 sequence: CASSSGGTGKETQYF. V and J are TRBV9 and TRBJ2-5; with no DNA, the TCRdb D assignment of TRBD1 cannot be verified. This CDR3 has 15 residues. In germline, CDR1 is SGDLS, CDR2 YYNGEE.

The chain uses TRBV5-1 and TRBJ1-5. The CDR3 extends over 15 amino acids. Germline CDR1 is SGHRS and CDR2 is YFSETQ. The CDR3 loop reads CASSPGGGSNQPQHF.

The chain uses TRBV7-2 and TRBJ2-1; TCRdb's D call, TRBD2, is unchecked because there is no DNA. The CDR3 sequence is 15 residues long. CDR1 is SGHTA and CDR2 is FQGNSA in the germline V gene. CDR3 protein: CASSELAGGRNEQFF.

The chain has TRBV29-1 and TRBJ2-3; TCRdb's D call, TRBD1, is unchecked because there is no DNA. CDR1 and CDR2 from the germline V gene are SQVTM and ANQGSEA. This CDR3 is 14 amino acids long. The CDR3 region is CSVRSGRGGDTQYF.

The V gene is TRBV12-3 or TRBV12-4, the J gene TRBJ2-6; with no DNA, the TCRdb D assignment of TRBD1 cannot be verified. The length of the CDR3 is 17 residues. The CDR3 sequence: CASKPGPRGSGANVLTF.

The CDR3: CATGDTSYGYTF. This chain connects TRBV24-1 to TRBJ1-2; checking the TCRdb D call of TRBD1 is not possible without DNA. Germline V gene data show CDR1 as KGHDR and CDR2 as SFDVKD. The CDR3 is made up of 12 amino acids.

The genes are TRBV10-3 and TRBJ2-3; TCRdb outputs TRBD1, but without DNA this stays unchecked. Germline V gives CDR1 ENHRY, CDR2 SYGVKD. The CDR3 is 17 residues long. The CDR3 loop is CAISEPLTGIITDTQYF.

CDR3 in amino acids: CASSTLSGQGGQPQHF. This sequence joins TRBV19 and TRBJ1-5; lacking DNA, the TRBD1 call made by TCRdb goes unchecked. Germline CDR1 and CDR2: LNHDA and SQIVND (reference sequence). The CDR3 has 16 amino acids.

The V call is TRBV7-9, the J call TRBJ2-1; TCRdb outputs TRBD2, but without DNA this stays unchecked. This CDR3 is built from 15 residues. The germline V gene encodes CDR1 SEHNR and CDR2 FQNEAQ (reference sequence). The chain's CDR3 is CASSLTSGVMDEQFF.

The chain employs TRBV10-3 and TRBJ1-1; TCRdb indicates TRBD1, and absent DNA this call remains unverified. There are 15 residues in the CDR3. Germline values: CDR1 ENHRY, CDR2 SYGVKD. CDR3 in amino acids: CAISAPGRVNTEAFF.

This chain connects TRBV6-1 to TRBJ1-2; TCRdb lists TRBD1, though no DNA is available to test this call. The CDR3 runs to 15 residues. Germline V gives CDR1 MNHNS, CDR2 SASEGT. The CDR3 sequence is CASIDPGRRLGGYTF.

The chain links TRBV6-1 to TRBJ2-7; TCRdb picks TRBD2, but there is no DNA to check that call. This CDR3 is 14 amino acids long. Germline assignment: CDR1 MNHNS and CDR2 SASEGT. CDR3 protein: CASSRTSGYYEQYF.

This chain's CDR3 is CSARDRAGSYNTPLHF. This chain uses TRBV20-1 with TRBJ1-6. Germline V gives CDR1 DFQATT, CDR2 SNEGSKA (reference sequence). This CDR3 region has 16 residues.

The chain combines TRBV5-1 with TRBJ2-7; the TCRdb call, TRBD2, lacks DNA for checking. This CDR3 contains 15 residues. Germline lookup yields CDR1 SGHRS and CDR2 YFSETQ. CDR3 loop: CAGKPEVQSSYEQYF.

This rearrangement joins TRBV7-9 to TRBJ2-5. The CDR3 has 16 amino acids. Germline CDR1 SEHNR, CDR2 FQNEAQ (reference sequence). CDR3 sequence reads: CASSLGSTPNQETQYF.

The V and J genes are TRBV5-1 and TRBJ2-5; the TCRdb call, TRBD2, lacks DNA for checking. This CDR3 is built from 14 residues. Germline V lookup: CDR1 SGHRS, CDR2 YFSETQ. This CDR3 reads CASSLGLAKETQYF.

This chain connects TRBV7-6 to TRBJ2-6; TCRdb outputs TRBD1, but without DNA this stays unchecked. CDR3 length: 15 amino acids. Germline V gene lookup returns CDR1 SGHVS and CDR2 FNYEAQ. The CDR3 sequence is CASSQTGVGANVLTF.